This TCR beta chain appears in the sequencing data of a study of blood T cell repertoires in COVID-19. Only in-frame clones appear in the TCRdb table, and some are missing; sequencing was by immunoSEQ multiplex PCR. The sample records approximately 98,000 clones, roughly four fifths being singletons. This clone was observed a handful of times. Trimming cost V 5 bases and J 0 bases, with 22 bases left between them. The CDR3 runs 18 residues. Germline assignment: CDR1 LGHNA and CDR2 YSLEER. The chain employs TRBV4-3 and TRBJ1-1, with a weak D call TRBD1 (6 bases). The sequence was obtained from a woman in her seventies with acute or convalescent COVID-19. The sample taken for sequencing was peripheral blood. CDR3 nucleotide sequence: TGCGCCAGCAGCGCTCGAGACGTCAGGGGTCCCCTGAACACTGAAGCTTTCTTT. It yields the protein CASSARDVRGPLNTEAFF.